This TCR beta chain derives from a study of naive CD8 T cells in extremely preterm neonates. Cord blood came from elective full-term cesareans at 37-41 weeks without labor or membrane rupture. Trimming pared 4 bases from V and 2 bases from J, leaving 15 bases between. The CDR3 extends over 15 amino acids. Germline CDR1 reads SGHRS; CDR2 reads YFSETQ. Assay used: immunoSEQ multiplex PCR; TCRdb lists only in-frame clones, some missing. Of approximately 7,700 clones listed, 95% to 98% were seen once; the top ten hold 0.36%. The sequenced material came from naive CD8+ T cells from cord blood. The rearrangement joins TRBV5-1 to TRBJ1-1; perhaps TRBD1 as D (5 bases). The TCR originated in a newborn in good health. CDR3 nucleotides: TGCGCCAGCAGCCTGTCGAGAGACAGTAACACTGAAGCTTTCTTT. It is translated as CASSLSRDSNTEAFF.